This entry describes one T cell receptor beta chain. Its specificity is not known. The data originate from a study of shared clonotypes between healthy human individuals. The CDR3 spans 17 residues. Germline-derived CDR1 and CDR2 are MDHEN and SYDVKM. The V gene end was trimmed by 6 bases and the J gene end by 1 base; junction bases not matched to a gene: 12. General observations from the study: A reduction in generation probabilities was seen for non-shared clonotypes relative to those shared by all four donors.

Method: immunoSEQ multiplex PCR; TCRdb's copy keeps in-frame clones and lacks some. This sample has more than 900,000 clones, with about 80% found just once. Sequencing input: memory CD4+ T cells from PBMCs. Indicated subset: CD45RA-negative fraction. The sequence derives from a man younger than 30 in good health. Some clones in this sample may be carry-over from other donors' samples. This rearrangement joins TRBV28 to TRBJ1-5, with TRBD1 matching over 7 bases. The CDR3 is CASRKNRGVGSNQPQHF. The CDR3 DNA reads TGTGCCAGCAGAAAAAACAGGGGAGTCGGAAGCAATCAGCCCCAGCATTTT.